The text below deals with one T cell receptor (beta chain). Its antigen is unidentified. Patients affected by ophthalmopathy presented a Clinical Activity Score of at least 3, a NOSPECS grade of at least 4, and disease duration below 3 months. The sample originates from a study of T cells in Graves' hyperthyroidism and ophthalmopathy. It was RNA transcripts that yielded the amplified TCR beta CDR3 regions. In the first-round RT-PCR of the TCR CDR3, the HTBI primer set was used. TCRdb redid the calling of the multiplex PCR reads with MiXCR, one entry per CDR3 protein. Of around 610,000 distinct CDR3 sequences in the sample, over 12% were seen once. V was trimmed by 2 bases and J by 6 bases, leaving 10 bases between them. CDR3 size: 13 residues. In germline, CDR1 is MNHEY, CDR2 SVGAGI. Points from the study as a whole: Most thyroid clonotypes that were expanded above 0.001 also turned up in blood. Ophthalmopathy was model-predicted a median about 6 months pre-onset.

Sequencing was carried out using blood. J is TRBJ1-1 and V is TRBV6-5; unclear D gene. The sequence came from a woman aged 40 to 49 with Graves' ophthalmopathy. CDR3 in DNA: TGTGCCAGCAGTTACGAAGAGGGCTCTGAAGCTTTCTTT. Residues: CASSYEEGSEAFF.